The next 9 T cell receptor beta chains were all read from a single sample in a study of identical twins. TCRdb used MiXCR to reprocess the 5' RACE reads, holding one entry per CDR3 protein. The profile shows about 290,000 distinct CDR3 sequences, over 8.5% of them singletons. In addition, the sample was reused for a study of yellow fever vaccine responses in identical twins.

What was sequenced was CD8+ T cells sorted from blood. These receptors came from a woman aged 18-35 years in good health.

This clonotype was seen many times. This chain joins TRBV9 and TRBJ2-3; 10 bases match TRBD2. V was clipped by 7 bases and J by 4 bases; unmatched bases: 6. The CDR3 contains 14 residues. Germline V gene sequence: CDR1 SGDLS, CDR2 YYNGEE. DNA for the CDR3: TGTGCCAGCCGAGCTAGCGGGGGCGCAGATACGCAGTATTTT. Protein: CASRASGGADTQYF.

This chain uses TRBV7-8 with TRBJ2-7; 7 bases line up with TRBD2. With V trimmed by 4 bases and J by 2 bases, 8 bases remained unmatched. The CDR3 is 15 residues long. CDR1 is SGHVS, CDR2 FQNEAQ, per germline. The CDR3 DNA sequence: TGTGCCAGCAGCTCCCTTGGCGGGGGAACCTACGAGCAGTACTTC. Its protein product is CASSSLGGGTYEQYF.

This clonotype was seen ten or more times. The CDR3 region has the DNA TGTGCCAGCAGTGAGAACTCCTACGAGCAGTACTTC. Its translation is CASSENSYEQYF. J is TRBJ2-7 and V is TRBV27; D is unclear. The CDR3 spans 12 residues. The germline V gene has CDR1 MNHEY and CDR2 SMNVEV (reference sequence). The ends were cut back, 5 bases at V and 0 bases at J, with 5 bases in the middle.

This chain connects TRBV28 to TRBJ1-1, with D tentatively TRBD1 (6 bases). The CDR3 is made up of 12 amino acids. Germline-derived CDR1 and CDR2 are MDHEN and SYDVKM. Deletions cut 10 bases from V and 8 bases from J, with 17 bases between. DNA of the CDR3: TGTGCCATGAGCCCCGGGGGCGTAGAAGCTTTCTTT. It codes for CAMSPGGVEAFF.

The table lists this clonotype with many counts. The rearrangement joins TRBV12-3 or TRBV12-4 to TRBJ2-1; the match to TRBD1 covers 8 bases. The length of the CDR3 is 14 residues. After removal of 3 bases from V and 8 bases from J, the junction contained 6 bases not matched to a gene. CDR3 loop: CASSLSRGLDEQFF. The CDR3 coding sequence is TGTGCCAGCAGTTTGAGCAGGGGGCTGGATGAGCAGTTCTTC.

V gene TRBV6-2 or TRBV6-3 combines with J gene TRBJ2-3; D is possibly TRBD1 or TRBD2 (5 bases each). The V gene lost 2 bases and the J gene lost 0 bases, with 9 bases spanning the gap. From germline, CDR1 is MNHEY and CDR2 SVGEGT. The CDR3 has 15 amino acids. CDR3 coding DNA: TGTGCCAGCAGTTACCCCAGGGAGAGCACAGATACGCAGTATTTT. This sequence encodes CASSYPRESTDTQYF.

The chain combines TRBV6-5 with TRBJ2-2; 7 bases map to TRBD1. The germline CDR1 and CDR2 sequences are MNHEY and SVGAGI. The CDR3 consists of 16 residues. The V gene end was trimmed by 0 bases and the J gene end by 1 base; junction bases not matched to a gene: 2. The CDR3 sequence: CASSYSNRGNTGELFF. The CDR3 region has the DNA TGTGCCAGCAGTTACTCGAACAGGGGGAACACCGGGGAGCTGTTTTTT.

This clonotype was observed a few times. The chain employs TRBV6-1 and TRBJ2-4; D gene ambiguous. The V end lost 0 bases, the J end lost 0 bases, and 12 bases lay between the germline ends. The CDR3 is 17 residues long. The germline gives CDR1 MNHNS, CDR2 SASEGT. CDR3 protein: CASSEALMTLAKNIQYF. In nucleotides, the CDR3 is TGTGCCAGCAGTGAAGCGCTGATGACTCTAGCCAAAAACATTCAGTACTTC.

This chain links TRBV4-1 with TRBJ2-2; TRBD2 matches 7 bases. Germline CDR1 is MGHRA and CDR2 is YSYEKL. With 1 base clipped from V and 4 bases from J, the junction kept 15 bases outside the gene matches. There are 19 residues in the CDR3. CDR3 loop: CASSQATLGEGRGTGELFF. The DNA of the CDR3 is TGCGCCAGCAGCCAAGCGACCCTCGGGGAGGGGAGGGGCACCGGGGAGCTGTTTTTT.